The clone carrying this T cell receptor beta chain was counted between two and nine times. The antigen is not known. At the DNA level, this CDR3 is encoded by other sequences in the same sample as well. The repertoire was sequenced with immunoSEQ multiplex PCR; TCRdb's copy has only in-frame clones and lacks some. The sample holds about 110,000 clones, roughly 90% seen once. This CDR3 is 12 amino acids long. The ends were cut back, 6 bases at V and 2 bases at J, with 7 bases in the middle. Germline assignment: CDR1 ENHRY and CDR2 SYGVKD. This sample is part of a study of T cell responses to AZD1222 COVID-19 vaccine. General study points: Mapped onto spike, vaccine-associated CD4 TCRs spanned it and were dominant at 160-218 and 743-854. Repertoire collection took place solely once the T cell response had peaked. Recipients of two AZD1222 doses showed rising Spike-specific TCR breadth and depth. Of spike-specific TCRs, nearly half reportedly target regions left unmutated in variants.

The chain carries TRBV10-3 and TRBJ1-1; D is possibly TRBD1 (5 bases). The receptor was isolated from an adult in good health. This material consisted of peripheral blood, taken on day 0 of MenACWY control vaccination. CDR3 sequence reads: CAIRTVNTEAFF. CDR3 nucleotide sequence: TGTGCCATCAGGACAGTAAACACTGAAGCTTTCTTT.